The rows below give T cell receptor beta chains drawn from one sample of a study of long-term antiretroviral therapy in people with HIV. The protocol was immunoSEQ multiplex PCR, while the TCRdb copy is restricted to in-frame clones and leaves out a portion. The sample consists of approximately 45,000 clones, around 86% of them appearing once. Sequencing was performed on unsorted PBMCs, taken 0.1 years before starting antiretroviral therapy. Source of these receptors: a woman in her 50s with HIV. Each CDR3 is given with its conserved first and last residue. The D gene is left open where the match is weak. Size is omitted from some rows. Given values are once, few, many or a class for expanded clones.

v_gene	d_gene	j_gene	abundance	CDR3nt	CDR3aa
TRBV7-9	TRBD1	TRBJ1-6	NA	TGTGCCAGCAGCTTAGCAGGCGACAGGGGGAGATCACCCCTCCACTTT	CASSLAGDRGRSPLHF
TRBV7-2	TRBD2	TRBJ2-7	NA	TGTGCCAGCAGCCACCGACTAGCGGGGTCGGTCGAGCAGTACTTC	CASSHRLAGSVEQYF
TRBV5-1	TRBD1	TRBJ1-4	NA	TGCGCCAGCAGCTTGGGACAGGGGAATGAAAAACTGTTTTTT	CASSLGQGNEKLFF
TRBV5-4	NA	TRBJ2-7	NA	TGCGCCAGCAGCCAAGTGGGGCGGGGTTCCTACGAGCAGTACTTC	CASSQVGRGSYEQYF
TRBV6-1	NA	TRBJ2-5	once	TGTGCCAGCAGTGACTTCCTACGGGATGGAAAAGAGACCCAGTACTTC	CASSDFLRDGKETQYF
TRBV9	TRBD1	TRBJ1-4	NA	TGTGCCAGCAGCGGACAGCTTACAGGGGTGGGTGAAAAACTGTTTTTT	CASSGQLTGVGEKLFF
TRBV5-5	NA	TRBJ1-4	NA	TGTGCCAGCAGCTTGGTGGGGGTTTGGAATGAAAAACTGTTTTTT	CASSLVGVWNEKLFF
TRBV4-1	TRBD1	TRBJ2-7	NA	TGCGCCAGCAGCCAAGGGACAGGGACCTACGAGCAGTACTTC	CASSQGTGTYEQYF
TRBV6-5	NA	TRBJ1-2	NA	TGTGCCAGCAGTTACTCGAGGGGGATTGGCTACACCTTC	CASSYSRGIGYTF
TRBV30	TRBD1	TRBJ1-1	NA	TGTGCCTGGAGACACAGGGGCCTATACACTGAAGCTTTCTTT	CAWRHRGLYTEAFF
TRBV2	NA	TRBJ2-1	NA	TGTGCCAGCATTACAGGCAGCTACAATGAGCAGTTCTTC	CASITGSYNEQFF
TRBV7-3	NA	TRBJ1-1	NA	TGTGCCAGCAGCTTAACGGCCCGGGGGAACACTGAAGCTTTCTTT	CASSLTARGNTEAFF
TRBV5-5	NA	TRBJ1-3	NA	TGTGCCAGCAGACAAGACAGGTCTGGAAACACCATATATTTT	CASRQDRSGNTIYF
TRBV2	NA	TRBJ1-6	NA	TGTGCCAGCACCGGAACGCGTTCACCCCTCCACTTT	CASTGTRSPLHF
TRBV7-6	NA	TRBJ1-5	NA	TGTGCCAGCAGCTTATGCATTTCACGGGATCCATATAGCAATCAGCCCCAGCATTTT	CASSLCISRDPYSNQPQHF
TRBV11-3	TRBD2	TRBJ2-2	NA	TGTGCCAGCAGCCGGACTAGCGGGGGAGGCACCGGGGAGCTGTTTTTT	CASSRTSGGGTGELFF
TRBV20-1	NA	TRBJ2-5	NA	TGCAGTGCTTGCCATCCAGAGACCCAGTACTTC	CSACHPETQYF
TRBV5-1	NA	TRBJ1-1	few	TGCGCCAGCAGCTGGGGTGATTTGGTAGGGTTCACTGAAGCTTTCTTT	CASSWGDLVGFTEAFF
TRBV5-1	NA	TRBJ2-3	NA	TGCGCCAGCAGCTTGGAATGGGCACATCCATTTAAAGATACGCAGTATTTT	CASSLEWAHPFKDTQYF
TRBV27	NA	TRBJ1-1	NA	TGTGCCAGCAGTCGCTACAACGTCGGGGACACTGAAGCTTTCTTT	CASSRYNVGDTEAFF
TRBV30	TRBD1	TRBJ1-1	NA	TGTGCCTGGAGTCAGGGGGGGGGCGAAGCTTTCTTT	CAWSQGGGEAFF
TRBV5-1	TRBD2	TRBJ2-7	NA	TGCGCCAGCAGCTCCGGACTAGCGGTCTACGAGCAGTACTTC	CASSSGLAVYEQYF
TRBV9	TRBD2	TRBJ2-1	NA	TGTGCCAGCAGCGTAGGGGCGGGGGGCAATGAGCAGTTCTTC	CASSVGAGGNEQFF
TRBV7-9	NA	TRBJ2-7	NA	TGTGCCAGCAGTTTTCTCTCGGGCTCCTACGAGCAGTACTTC	CASSFLSGSYEQYF
TRBV30	NA	TRBJ1-3	NA	TGTGCCTGGGGGGCGCAGGGCTTCTCTGGAAACACCATATATTTT	CAWGAQGFSGNTIYF
TRBV6-1	NA	TRBJ1-4	NA	TGTGCCAGCAGTGATCCCCTAGCTGGGGAAAAACTGTTTTTT	CASSDPLAGEKLFF
TRBV6-5	TRBD1	TRBJ2-7	NA	TGTGCCAGCAGCCAGTCCGGGACAGGGACCTACGAGCAGTACTTC	CASSQSGTGTYEQYF
TRBV9	NA	TRBJ2-1	NA	TGTGCCAGCAGCGTAGCGACCAACTCCTACAATGAGCAGTTCTTC	CASSVATNSYNEQFF
TRBV19	NA	TRBJ1-4	NA	TGTGCCAGTACCCAATTTGGGTTGGCTAATGAAAAACTGTTTTTT	CASTQFGLANEKLFF
TRBV7-3	TRBD1	TRBJ1-1	NA	TGTGCCAGCAGCCTACAGGGGTTGGCTGACACTGAAGCTTTCTTT	CASSLQGLADTEAFF
TRBV5-4	TRBD1	TRBJ2-7	NA	TGTGCCAGCAGGTCCGGGACAGGGGTCTCCTACGAGCAGTACTTC	CASRSGTGVSYEQYF
TRBV7-3	NA	TRBJ2-7	NA	TGTGCCAGCAGCTTCGGGGCCCTCTCCTACGAGCAGTACTTC	CASSFGALSYEQYF
TRBV15	NA	TRBJ1-1	NA	TGTGCCACCAGCAGAGATCTCGGACCTAGTGAAGCTTTCTTT	CATSRDLGPSEAFF
TRBV7-8	TRBD1	TRBJ1-4	NA	TGTGCCAGCAGCCCCGACAGGGGCAGTAATGAAAAACTGTTTTTT	CASSPDRGSNEKLFF
TRBV7-9	NA	TRBJ2-4	once	TGTGCCAGCAGCTCTAATCGGATAGGGAAGGCCAAAAACATTCAGTACTTC	CASSSNRIGKAKNIQYF